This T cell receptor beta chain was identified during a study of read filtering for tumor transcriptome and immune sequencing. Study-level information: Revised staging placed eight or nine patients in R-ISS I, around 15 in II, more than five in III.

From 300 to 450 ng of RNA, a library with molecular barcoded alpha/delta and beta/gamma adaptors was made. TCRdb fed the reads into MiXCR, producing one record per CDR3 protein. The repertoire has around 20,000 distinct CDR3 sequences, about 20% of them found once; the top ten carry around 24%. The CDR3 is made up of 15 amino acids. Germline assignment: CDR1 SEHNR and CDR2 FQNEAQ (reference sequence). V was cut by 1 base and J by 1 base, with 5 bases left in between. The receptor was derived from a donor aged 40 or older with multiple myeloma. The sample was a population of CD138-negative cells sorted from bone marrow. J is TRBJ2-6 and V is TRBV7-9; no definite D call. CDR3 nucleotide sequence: TGTGCCAGCAGCTTAGATGTTTCTGGGGCCAACGTCCTGACTTTC. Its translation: CASSLDVSGANVLTF.